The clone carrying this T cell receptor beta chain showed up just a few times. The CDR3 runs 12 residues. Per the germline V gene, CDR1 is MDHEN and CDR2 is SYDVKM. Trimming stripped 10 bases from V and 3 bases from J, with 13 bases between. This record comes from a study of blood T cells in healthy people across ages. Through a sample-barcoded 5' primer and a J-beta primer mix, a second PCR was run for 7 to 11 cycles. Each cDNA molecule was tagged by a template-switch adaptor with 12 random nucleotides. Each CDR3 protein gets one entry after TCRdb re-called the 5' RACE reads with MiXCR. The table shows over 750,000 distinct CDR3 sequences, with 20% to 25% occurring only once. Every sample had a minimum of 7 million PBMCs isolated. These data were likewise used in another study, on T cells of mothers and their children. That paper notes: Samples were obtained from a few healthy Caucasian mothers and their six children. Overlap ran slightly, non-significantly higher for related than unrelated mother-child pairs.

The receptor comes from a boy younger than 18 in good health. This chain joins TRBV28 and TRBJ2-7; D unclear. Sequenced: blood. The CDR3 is CATLGSNYEQYF. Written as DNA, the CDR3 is TGTGCCACCCTTGGTTCTAACTACGAGCAGTACTTC. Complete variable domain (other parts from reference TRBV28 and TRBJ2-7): DVKVTQSSRYLVKRTGEKVFLECVQDMDHENMFWYRQDPGLGLRLIYFSYDVKMKEKGDIPEGYSVSREKKERFSLILESASTNQTSMYLCATLGSNYEQYFGPGTRLTVT.